Presented here are 4 T cell receptor beta chains from one specimen sequenced in a study of cytomegalovirus exposure and HLA in healthy donors. In the PCR, 60 Vbeta and 13 Jbeta primers were used. Repertoires were generated with immunoSEQ multiplex PCR, while TCRdb's copy carries only in-frame clones and drops some. The repertoire includes under 250,000 clones, more than 75% of them detected once, and approximately 3.9% sits in the top ten. Sequenced: PBMCs. The receptor set was obtained from a male donor in good health and CMV-seronegative.

The chain carries TRBV2 and TRBJ1-4; TRBD1 matches at 7 bases. Germline loops: CDR1 SNHLY, CDR2 FYNNEI. CDR3 length: 15 amino acids. The V and J ends lost 6 bases and 8 bases, in that order; junction bases with no gene match: 12. The CDR3 loop is CASSGRRNRGEKLFF. Written as DNA, the CDR3 is TGTGCCAGCAGCGGCCGCCGGAACAGGGGCGAAAAACTGTTTTTT.

In this sample, this clone turned up a few times. This sequence joins TRBV19 and TRBJ2-6; weak D call: TRBD2 (5 bases). V was shortened by 1 base and J by 1 base, with 11 bases between the two germline ends. The CDR3 loop spans 17 amino acids. Germline V gene data show CDR1 as LNHDA and CDR2 as SQIVND (reference sequence). The chain's CDR3 is CASSIGGLKSGANVLTF. The CDR3 nucleotides read TGTGCCAGTAGTATAGGAGGACTCAAGTCTGGGGCCAACGTCCTGACTTTC.

This sequence joins TRBV29-1 and TRBJ2-7; 9 nucleotides align to TRBD2. CDR3 length equals 13 residues. CDR1 is SQVTM, CDR2 ANQGSEA, per germline. Trimming removed 4 bases from V and 4 bases from J; junction bases left unmatched: 5. The CDR3 protein is CSVVAGGPYEQYF. The DNA of the CDR3 is TGCAGCGTTGTGGCGGGAGGGCCATACGAGCAGTACTTC.

The chain is built from TRBV7-9 and TRBJ2-7; the match to TRBD1 covers 7 bases. The junction had 5 bases not matched to a gene; V was cut back by 3 bases and J by 0 bases. The CDR3 runs to 15 residues. Germline values: CDR1 SEHNR, CDR2 FQNEAQ (reference sequence). CDR3 bases: TGTGCCAGCAGCTTGGGACAGCAGACCTCCTACGAGCAGTACTTC. The encoded protein is CASSLGQQTSYEQYF.